Listed below are T cell receptor beta chains from one sample, sequenced in a study of OX40 agonist ivuxolimab in advanced cancers. Method: immunoSEQ multiplex PCR; TCRdb's copy keeps in-frame clones and lacks some. The sample carries around 7,000 clones, 75% to 80% recorded once. The sample consisted of CD4+ or CD8+ T cells sorted from blood, taken in a trial of the OX40 agonist ivuxolimab. Every receptor here comes from an adult with an advanced solid tumor such as melanoma, head and neck, liver or kidney cancer. Both conserved end residues are part of each CDR3. The D gene is left open where the match is weak. Rows may omit the clone size; those that give it use once, few, many or a size class.

size	V	D	J	DNA	CDR3
.	TRBV11-2	.	TRBJ2-1	TGTGCCAGCAGCTTAGAACAGAGCTTTTACAATGAGCAGTTCTTC	CASSLEQSFYNEQFF
.	TRBV6-1	TRBD2	TRBJ2-1	TGTGCCAGCAGTGAAGCCAGCGGGGGGCCCAATGAGCAGTTCTTC	CASSEASGGPNEQFF
.	TRBV29-1	.	TRBJ1-2	TGCAGCGTTAGGACGGATTACAACTATGGCTACACCTTC	CSVRTDYNYGYTF
.	TRBV6-4	.	TRBJ2-1	TGTGCCAGCAGAAGTGGTAATGAGCAGTTCTTC	CASRSGNEQFF
.	TRBV2	.	TRBJ2-2	TGTGCCAGCGGTGACGGGGGTGGGTCCGGGGAGCTGTTTTTT	CASGDGGGSGELFF
few	TRBV7-9	TRBD1	TRBJ2-3	TGTGCCAGCAGCTCTACTGACAGGGGGTTAACAGATACGCAGTATTTT	CASSSTDRGLTDTQYF
.	TRBV5-4	.	TRBJ2-3	TGTGCCAGCAGCTTGGTCCGGGGCGGGGGCACAGATACGCAGTATTTT	CASSLVRGGGTDTQYF
.	TRBV7-9	.	TRBJ1-2	TGTGCCAGCAGCCAGAAACCCGGGCCCGGCAGGGGCTACACCTTC	CASSQKPGPGRGYTF
.	TRBV7-3	.	TRBJ2-5	TGTGCCAGCAGCCCCATGGGTGGGACCCAGTACTTC	CASSPMGGTQYF
.	TRBV19	TRBD1	TRBJ2-1	TGTGCCAGTAGTCACGGACAGGGGCACAATGAGCAGTTCTTC	CASSHGQGHNEQFF
.	TRBV7-8	TRBD1	TRBJ1-1	TGTGCCAGCAGCTTCCTACAGGGGTCTACTGAAGCTTTCTTT	CASSFLQGSTEAFF
.	TRBV14	.	TRBJ2-7	TGTGCCAGCAGCCAGGACCTGACTTGGTACGAGCAGTACTTC	CASSQDLTWYEQYF
.	TRBV6-6	.	TRBJ1-3	TGTGCCAGCAGGTCGTCTGGAAACACCATATATTTT	CASRSSGNTIYF
.	TRBV11-3	TRBD1	TRBJ2-2	TGTGCCAGCAGCGCCCGGGACAGGGGTTTCACCGGGGAGCTGTTTTTT	CASSARDRGFTGELFF
.	TRBV19	.	TRBJ2-7	TGTGCCACCAAGTACTGGGACGCACAATATTACGAGCAGTACTTC	CATKYWDAQYYEQYF
once	TRBV4-2	TRBD1	TRBJ1-5	TGTGCCAGCAGCCAGACAGGGGGCGGAGGCAATCAGCCCCAGCATTTT	CASSQTGGGGNQPQHF
.	TRBV29-1	.	TRBJ2-2	TGCAGCGTTGAAGTGGGACTCAGTACCGGGGAGCTGTTTTTT	CSVEVGLSTGELFF
.	TRBV30	TRBD1	TRBJ2-5	TGTGCCTGGAGTAGCGCCCGGGGACAGCAAGAGACCCAGTACTTC	CAWSSARGQQETQYF
.	TRBV27	.	TRBJ2-7	TGTGCCAGCAGTCCCCTAGGGGGACCGGGAGGCTACGAGCAGTACTTC	CASSPLGGPGGYEQYF